The entry that follows covers one T cell receptor beta chain sequence. The sample originates from a study of blood T cell repertoires in COVID-19. Study information: Acute and convalescent COVID-19 samples came from the United States, Italy and Spain. PBMCs, B-cell-depleted T cells, or T cells were the source of the cDNA or gDNA that made up the material.

In the source study's methods: Amplification of reference gene primers was used by the study to estimate nucleated cell counts. Generated by immunoSEQ multiplex PCR, the TCRdb table keeps only in-frame clones and is missing some. That table furnishes V, J and clone size, whereas the DNA furnished D and trimming. The table lists 150,000 to 180,000 clones, around 79% of them singletons. Germline V gene lookup returns CDR1 MDHEN and CDR2 SYDVKM. This CDR3 has 13 amino acids. V lost 3 bases and J lost 5, with 10 bases in between. This TCR was recovered from a man of 80 years or more with acute or convalescent COVID-19. The material sequenced was peripheral blood. This rearrangement joins TRBV28 to TRBJ1-2, with D maybe TRBD1 (5 bases). This CDR3 reads CASSFVQGYGYTF. The CDR3, as DNA: TGTGCCAGCAGTTTTGTCCAGGGATATGGCTACACCTTC.